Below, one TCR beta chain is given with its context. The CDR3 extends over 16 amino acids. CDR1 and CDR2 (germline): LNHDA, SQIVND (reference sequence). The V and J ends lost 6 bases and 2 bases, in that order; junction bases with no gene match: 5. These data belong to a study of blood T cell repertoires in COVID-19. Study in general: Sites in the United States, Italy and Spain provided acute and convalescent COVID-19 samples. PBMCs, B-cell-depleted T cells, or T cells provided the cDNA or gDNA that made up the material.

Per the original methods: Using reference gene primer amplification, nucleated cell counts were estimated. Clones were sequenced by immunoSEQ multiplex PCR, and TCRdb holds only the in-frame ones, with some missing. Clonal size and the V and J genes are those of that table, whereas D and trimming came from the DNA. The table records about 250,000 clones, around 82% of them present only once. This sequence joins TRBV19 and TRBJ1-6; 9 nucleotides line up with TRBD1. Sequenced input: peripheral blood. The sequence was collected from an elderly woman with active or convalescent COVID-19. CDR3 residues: CASSRTGVPYNSPLHF. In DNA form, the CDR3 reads TGTGCCAGTAGCCGGACAGGGGTACCCTATAATTCACCCCTCCACTTT.